The 16 T cell receptor beta chains listed next were all sequenced from one sample in a study of cytomegalovirus exposure and HLA in healthy donors. 13 Jbeta primers and 60 Vbeta primers were used for the PCR. Assay: immunoSEQ multiplex PCR; the TCRdb copy retains only in-frame clones and omits some. The sample lists approximately 220,000 clones, around 80% occurring once. Specimen: PBMCs. These receptors were taken from a man aged 18 to 29 in good health and CMV-seronegative.

The chain links TRBV30 to TRBJ2-7, with 13 bases identical to TRBD2. Trimming cost V 1 base and J 3 bases; bases outside gene matches: 6. Germline V CDR1 and CDR2: GTSNPN, SVGIG (reference sequence). CDR3 length: 16 amino acids. Here the CDR3 reads CAWSALLAGGFYEQYF. The CDR3 DNA reads TGTGCCTGGAGTGCCCTACTAGCGGGAGGGTTCTACGAGCAGTACTTC.

The V and J genes are TRBV1 and TRBJ2-1; the table gives TRBD2 as D, unverified against the DNA. TRBV1 is given as a pseudogene. CDR3 length: 16 amino acids. The CDR3 nucleotides read TGCACCAGCAGCCAAGATCTACTAGCCGTCTACAATGAGCAGTTCTTC. It encodes CTSSQDLLAVYNEQFF.

The chain links TRBV6-5 to TRBJ2-2; TRBD2 matches at 8 bases. The V segment lost 6 bases and the J segment 5 bases; nucleotides outside the gene matches: 8. There are 15 residues in the CDR3. CDR1 and CDR2 (germline): MNHEY, SVGAGI. In DNA, the CDR3 is TGTGCCAGCAGCCAAACTAGCGGATGGACCGGGGAGCTGTTTTTT. It specifies CASSQTSGWTGELFF.

The chain combines TRBV5-1 with TRBJ1-2; possible D gene TRBD1, 6 bases. Germline V gene sequence: CDR1 SGHRS, CDR2 YFSETQ. Trimming stripped 4 bases from V and 4 bases from J, with 14 bases between. The CDR3 runs to 14 residues. In nucleotides, the CDR3 is TGCGCCAGCAGCCCGAGGACAGAAGGCTATGGCTACACCTTC. Translating it yields CASSPRTEGYGYTF.

V usage is TRBV7-9 and J usage is TRBJ2-7; 14 bases line up with TRBD2. This CDR3 region has 14 residues. Germline CDR1 reads SEHNR; CDR2 reads FQNEAQ (reference sequence). V lost 9 bases to trimming and J lost 5 bases; unmatched junction nucleotides: 6. DNA of the CDR3: TGTGCCAGTGAAAGACTAGCGGGAGGGAACGAGCAGTACTTC. Residues: CASERLAGGNEQYF.

DNA of the CDR3: TGTGCCAGCAATCCCCGCCGGGGGAAGGAGGGGAACACTGAAGCTTTCTTT. The encoded protein is CASNPRRGKEGNTEAFF. The V call is TRBV28, the J call TRBJ1-1; a weak D match, TRBD1 (5 bases). The CDR3 consists of 17 residues. With 7 bases removed from V and 1 base from J, the gap between germline ends came to 22 bases. Germline CDR1 reads MDHEN; CDR2 reads SYDVKM. Full variable domain (rest looked up from reference TRBV28 and TRBJ1-1): DVKVTQSSRYLVKRTGEKVFLECVQDMDHENMFWYRQDPGLGLRLIYFSYDVKMKEKGDIPEGYSVSREKKERFSLILESASTNQTSMYLCASNPRRGKEGNTEAFFGQGTRLTVV.

The chain combines TRBV6-6 with TRBJ1-2; D uncertain. The germline V and J ends were trimmed by 2 bases and 3 bases, with 10 bases remaining between them. CDR3 length: 14 residues. From germline, CDR1 is MNHNY and CDR2 SVGAGI (reference sequence). CDR3 loop: CASSYGTAHYGYTF. CDR3 coding DNA: TGTGCCAGCAGTTACGGTACAGCCCACTATGGCTACACCTTC.

This clone was recorded a few times. The chain uses TRBV10-3 and TRBJ2-7; 8 nucleotides line up with TRBD2. Trimming removed 10 bases from V and 3 bases from J; junction bases left unmatched: 11. CDR3 length: 14 amino acids. The V gene's germline CDR1 is ENHRY and CDR2 SYGVKD. The CDR3 coding sequence is TGTGCCAGCACGGCGGAGCGGGGGCACTACGAGCAGTACTTC. Its translation is CASTAERGHYEQYF.

The chain combines TRBV7-9 with TRBJ2-1; TRBD2 is a possible D gene (6 bases). The CDR3 length is 14 residues. Germline CDR1 SEHNR, CDR2 FQNEAQ (reference sequence). The V and J ends lost 1 base and 10 bases respectively, with 14 bases between them. Here the CDR3 reads CASSLDPGVGEQFF. The CDR3, as DNA: TGTGCCAGCAGCTTAGACCCGGGAGTTGGGGAGCAGTTCTTC.

The rearrangement joins TRBV10-1 to TRBJ2-3; D gene unclear. The CDR3 runs to 14 residues. In germline, CDR1 is WNHNN, CDR2 SYGVQD (reference sequence). Trimming shortened V by 2 bases and J by 2 bases, and 8 bases separated the two germline ends. The CDR3 loop reads CASSEAAATDTQYF. CDR3 nucleotide sequence: TGCGCCAGCAGTGAGGCGGCCGCCACAGATACGCAGTATTTT.

The chain joins TRBV6-1 to TRBJ1-2; D may be TRBD1 (5 bases). Germline V gene data show CDR1 as MNHNS and CDR2 as SASEGT. Trimming stripped 6 bases from V and 2 bases from J, with 10 bases between. The CDR3 runs 13 residues. DNA for the CDR3: TGTGCCAGCAGCCCCGGGGGGAACTATGGCTACACCTTC. It encodes CASSPGGNYGYTF.

The rearrangement uses TRBV6-6 and TRBJ2-3; D gene ambiguous. The CDR3 length is 14 residues. Looked up from germline, CDR1 is MNHNY and CDR2 is SVGAGI (reference sequence). Trimming pared 4 bases from V and 2 bases from J, leaving 10 bases between. The CDR3 sequence is CASSSGSDTDTQYF. The CDR3 DNA reads TGTGCCAGCAGTTCCGGGTCAGACACAGATACGCAGTATTTT.

The chain recombines TRBV4-2 with TRBJ2-6; TRBD1 matches at 7 bases. V trimming: 6 bases; J trimming: 4 bases; junction bases outside the gene matches: 6. In germline, CDR1 is LGHNA, CDR2 YNFKEQ. CDR3 length: 15 residues. This chain's CDR3 is CASRSDRAGANVLTF. In DNA form, the CDR3 reads TGTGCCAGCAGATCCGACAGGGCCGGGGCCAACGTCCTGACTTTC.

This clone was picked up a small number of times. The chain couples TRBV28 to TRBJ2-7, with D perhaps matching TRBD1 (6 bases). The V and J ends lost 2 bases and 5 bases respectively, with 13 bases between them. CDR1 and CDR2 (germline): MDHEN, SYDVKM. The CDR3 runs to 14 residues. CDR3 nucleotide sequence: TGTGCCAGCAGTTTAGTGGGGGCGCAAGACGAGCAGTACTTC. Its protein is CASSLVGAQDEQYF.

This clone has only a few counts. The chain links TRBV7-9 to TRBJ2-1; the D gene is possibly TRBD1 (5 bases). The V end was cut by 3 bases, the J end by 2 bases, with 11 bases between. This CDR3 spans 15 amino acids. Germline assignment: CDR1 SEHNR and CDR2 FQNEAQ (reference sequence). The CDR3 here is CASSLTDKPYNEQFF. DNA for the CDR3: TGTGCCAGCAGCTTGACAGATAAGCCCTACAATGAGCAGTTCTTC. The full variable domain, in which reference TRBV7-9 and TRBJ2-1 provide the parts outside the CDR3, is DTGVSQNPRHKITKRGQNVTFRCDPISEHNRLYWYRQTLGQGPEFLTYFQNEAQLEKSRLLSDRFSAERPKGSFSTLEIQRTEQGDSAMYLCASSLTDKPYNEQFFGPGTRLTVL.

This chain links TRBV19 with TRBJ2-5; TRBD2 might be the D (5 bases). The ends were cut back, 5 bases at V and 2 bases at J, with 12 bases in the middle. Germline V gene data show CDR1 as LNHDA and CDR2 as SQIVND (reference sequence). There are 14 residues in the CDR3. The CDR3 DNA follows: TGTGCCAGTAGTTGGAGGCTAGCACAAGAGACCCAGTACTTC. This translates into CASSWRLAQETQYF.